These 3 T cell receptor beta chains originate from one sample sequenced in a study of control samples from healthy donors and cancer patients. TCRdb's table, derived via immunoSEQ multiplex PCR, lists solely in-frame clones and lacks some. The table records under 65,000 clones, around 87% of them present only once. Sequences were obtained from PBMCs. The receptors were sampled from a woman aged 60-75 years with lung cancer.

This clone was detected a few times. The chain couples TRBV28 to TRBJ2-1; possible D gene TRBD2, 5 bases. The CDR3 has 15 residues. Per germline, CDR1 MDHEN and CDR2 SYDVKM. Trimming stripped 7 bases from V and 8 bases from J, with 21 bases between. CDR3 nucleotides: TGTGCCAGCATCGGGTCACTAGTTATCCTCCATGAGCAGTTCTTC. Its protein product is CASIGSLVILHEQFF.

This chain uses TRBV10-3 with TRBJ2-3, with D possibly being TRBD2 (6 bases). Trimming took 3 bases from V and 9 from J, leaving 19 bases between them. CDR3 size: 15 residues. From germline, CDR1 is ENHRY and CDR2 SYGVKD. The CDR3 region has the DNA TGTGCCATCAGTGACCCGGGGGACTTCCGGCGGACGCAGTATTTT. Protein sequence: CAISDPGDFRRTQYF.

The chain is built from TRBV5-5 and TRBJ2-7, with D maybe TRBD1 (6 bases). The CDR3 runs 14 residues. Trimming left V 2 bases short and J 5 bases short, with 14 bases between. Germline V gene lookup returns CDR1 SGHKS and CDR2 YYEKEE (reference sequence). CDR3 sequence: CASSFLQGRDEQYF. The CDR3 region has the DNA TGTGCCAGCAGCTTCTTACAGGGCCGTGACGAGCAGTACTTC.